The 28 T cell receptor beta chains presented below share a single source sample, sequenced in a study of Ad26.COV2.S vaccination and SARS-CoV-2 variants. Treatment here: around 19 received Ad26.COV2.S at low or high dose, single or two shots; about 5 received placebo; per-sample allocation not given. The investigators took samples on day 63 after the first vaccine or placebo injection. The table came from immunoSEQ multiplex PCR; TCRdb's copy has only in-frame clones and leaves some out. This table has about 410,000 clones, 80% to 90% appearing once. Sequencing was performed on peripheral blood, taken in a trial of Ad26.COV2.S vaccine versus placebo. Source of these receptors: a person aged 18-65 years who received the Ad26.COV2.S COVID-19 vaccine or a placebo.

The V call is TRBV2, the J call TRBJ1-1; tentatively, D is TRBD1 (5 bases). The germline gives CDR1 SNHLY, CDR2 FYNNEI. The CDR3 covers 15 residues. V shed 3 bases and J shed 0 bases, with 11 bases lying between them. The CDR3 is CASSEVWGLNTEAFF. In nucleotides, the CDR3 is TGTGCCAGCAGTGAGGTTTGGGGGTTGAACACTGAAGCTTTCTTT.

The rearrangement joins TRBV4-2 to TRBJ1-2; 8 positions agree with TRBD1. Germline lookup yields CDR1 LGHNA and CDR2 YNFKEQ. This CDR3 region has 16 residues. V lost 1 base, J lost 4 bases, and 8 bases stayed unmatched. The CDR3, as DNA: TGTGCCAGCAGCCAAGGGAGCAGGGGGCGAGCCTATGGCTACACCTTC. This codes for CASSQGSRGRAYGYTF.

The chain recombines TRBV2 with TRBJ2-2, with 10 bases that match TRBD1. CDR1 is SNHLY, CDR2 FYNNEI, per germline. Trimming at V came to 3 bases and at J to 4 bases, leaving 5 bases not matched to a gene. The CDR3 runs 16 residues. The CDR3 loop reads CASSDRTGGRTGELFF. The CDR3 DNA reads TGTGCCAGCAGTGATAGGACAGGGGGGCGCACCGGGGAGCTGTTTTTT.

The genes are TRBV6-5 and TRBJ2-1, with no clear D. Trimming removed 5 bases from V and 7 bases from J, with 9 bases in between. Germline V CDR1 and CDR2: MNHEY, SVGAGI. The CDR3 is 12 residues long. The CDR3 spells CASSRTRNEQFF. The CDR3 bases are TGTGCCAGCAGTCGAACACGGAATGAGCAGTTCTTC.

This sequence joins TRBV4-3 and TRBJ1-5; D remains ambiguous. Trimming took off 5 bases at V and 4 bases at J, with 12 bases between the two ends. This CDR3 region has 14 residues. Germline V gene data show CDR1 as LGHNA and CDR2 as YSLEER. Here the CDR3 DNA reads TGCGCCAGCAGCACCCGGGCCACAAATCAGCCCCAGCATTTT. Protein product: CASSTRATNQPQHF.

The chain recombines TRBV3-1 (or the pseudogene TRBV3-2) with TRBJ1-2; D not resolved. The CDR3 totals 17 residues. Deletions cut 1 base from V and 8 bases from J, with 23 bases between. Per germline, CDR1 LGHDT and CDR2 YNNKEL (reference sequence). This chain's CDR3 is CASSQASRRVSEQGYTF. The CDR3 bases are TGTGCCAGCAGCCAAGCTTCCCGGCGGGTATCAGAACAGGGCTACACCTTC.

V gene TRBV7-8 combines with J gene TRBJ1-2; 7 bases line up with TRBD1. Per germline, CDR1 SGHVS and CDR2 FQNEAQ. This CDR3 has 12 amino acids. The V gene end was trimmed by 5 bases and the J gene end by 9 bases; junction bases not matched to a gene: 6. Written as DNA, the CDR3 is TGTGCCAGCAGCCCGAGGGACAGCCGCTACACCTTC. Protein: CASSPRDSRYTF.

In DNA, the CDR3 is TGTGCCAGAAGCCCGCGGGAGGGAGGATTTCCTGGGGCCAACGTCCTGACTTTC. It encodes CARSPREGGFPGANVLTF. The rearrangement uses TRBV7-5 and TRBJ2-6; TRBD2, the table's D call, lacks a check against the DNA. TRBV7-5 is reported as a pseudogene. The CDR3 runs 18 residues.

For the CDR3, the DNA is TGCGCCAGCAGCTTCCTCCGGACGACCGGGGAGCTGTTTTTT. It is translated as CASSFLRTTGELFF. The chain links TRBV5-1 to TRBJ2-2; D remains unclear. Looked up from germline, CDR1 is SGHRS and CDR2 is YFSETQ. The length of the CDR3 is 14 residues. V was trimmed by 2 bases and J by 5 bases, leaving 10 bases between them.

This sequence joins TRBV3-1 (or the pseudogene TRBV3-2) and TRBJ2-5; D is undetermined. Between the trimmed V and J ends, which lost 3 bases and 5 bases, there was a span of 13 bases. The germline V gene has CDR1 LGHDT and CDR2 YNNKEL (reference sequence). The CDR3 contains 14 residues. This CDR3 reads CASSHLARRETQYF. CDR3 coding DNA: TGTGCCAGCAGCCACCTCGCCAGACGGGAGACCCAGTACTTC.

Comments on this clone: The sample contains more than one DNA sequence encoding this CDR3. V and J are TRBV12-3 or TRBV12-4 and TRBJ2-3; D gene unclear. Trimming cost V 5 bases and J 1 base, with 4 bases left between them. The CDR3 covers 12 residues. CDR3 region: CASSGGTDTQYF. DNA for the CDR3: TGTGCCAGCAGTGGGGGCACAGATACGCAGTATTTT.

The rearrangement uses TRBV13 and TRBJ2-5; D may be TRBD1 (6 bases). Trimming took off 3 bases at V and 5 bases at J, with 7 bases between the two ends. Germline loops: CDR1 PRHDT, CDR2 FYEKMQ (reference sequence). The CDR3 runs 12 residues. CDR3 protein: CASSFDRETQYF. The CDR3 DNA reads TGTGCCAGCAGCTTTGACAGGGAGACCCAGTACTTC.

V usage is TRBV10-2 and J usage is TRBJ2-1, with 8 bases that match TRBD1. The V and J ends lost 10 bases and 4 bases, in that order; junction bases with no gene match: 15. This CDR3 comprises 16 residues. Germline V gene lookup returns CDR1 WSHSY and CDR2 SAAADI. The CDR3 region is CATSQSDRVGYNEQFF. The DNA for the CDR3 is TGCGCCACTAGCCAGTCGGACAGGGTGGGATACAATGAGCAGTTCTTC.

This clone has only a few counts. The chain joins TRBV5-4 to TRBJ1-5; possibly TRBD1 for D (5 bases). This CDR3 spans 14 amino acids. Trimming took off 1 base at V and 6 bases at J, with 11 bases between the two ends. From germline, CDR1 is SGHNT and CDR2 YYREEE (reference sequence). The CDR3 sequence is CASSLIGVGQPQHF. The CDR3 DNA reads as TGTGCCAGCAGCTTGATAGGGGTGGGTCAGCCCCAGCATTTT.

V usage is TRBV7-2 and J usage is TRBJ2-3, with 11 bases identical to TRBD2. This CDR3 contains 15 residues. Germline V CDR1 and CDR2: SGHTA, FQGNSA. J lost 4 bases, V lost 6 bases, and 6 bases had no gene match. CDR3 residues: CASRAGLAASDTQYF. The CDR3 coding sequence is TGTGCCAGCAGGGCGGGACTAGCGGCCTCAGATACGCAGTATTTT.

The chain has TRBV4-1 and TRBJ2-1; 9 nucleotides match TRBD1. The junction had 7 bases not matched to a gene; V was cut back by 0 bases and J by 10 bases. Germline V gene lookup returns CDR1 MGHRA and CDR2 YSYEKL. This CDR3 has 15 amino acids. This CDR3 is CASSQDTGQGKEQFF. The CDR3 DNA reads TGCGCCAGCAGCCAAGATACGGGACAGGGCAAAGAGCAGTTCTTC.

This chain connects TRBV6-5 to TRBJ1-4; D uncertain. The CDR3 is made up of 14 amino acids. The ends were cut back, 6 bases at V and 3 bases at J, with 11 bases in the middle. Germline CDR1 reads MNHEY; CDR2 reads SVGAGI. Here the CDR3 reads CASRKGSANEKLFF. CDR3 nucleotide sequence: TGTGCCAGCAGGAAGGGTTCGGCTAATGAAAAACTGTTTTTT.

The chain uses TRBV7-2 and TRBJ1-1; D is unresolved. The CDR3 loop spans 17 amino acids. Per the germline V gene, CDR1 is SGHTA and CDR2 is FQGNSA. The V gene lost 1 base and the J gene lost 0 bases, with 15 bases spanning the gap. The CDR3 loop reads CASSLEWVGELNTEAFF. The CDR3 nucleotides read TGTGCCAGCAGCTTAGAGTGGGTAGGCGAGTTGAACACTGAAGCTTTCTTT.

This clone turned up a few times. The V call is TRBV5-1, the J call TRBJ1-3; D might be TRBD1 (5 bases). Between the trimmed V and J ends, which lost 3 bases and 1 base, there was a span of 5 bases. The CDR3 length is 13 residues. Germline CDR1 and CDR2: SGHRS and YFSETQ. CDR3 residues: CASSSGSGNTIYF. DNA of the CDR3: TGCGCCAGCAGCTCAGGGTCTGGAAACACCATATATTTT.

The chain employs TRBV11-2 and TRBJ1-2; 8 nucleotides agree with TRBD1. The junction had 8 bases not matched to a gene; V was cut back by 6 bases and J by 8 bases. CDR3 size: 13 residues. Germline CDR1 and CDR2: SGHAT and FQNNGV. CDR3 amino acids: CASSRTTGDGYTF. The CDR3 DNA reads TGTGCCAGCAGTAGAACGACAGGGGACGGCTACACCTTC.

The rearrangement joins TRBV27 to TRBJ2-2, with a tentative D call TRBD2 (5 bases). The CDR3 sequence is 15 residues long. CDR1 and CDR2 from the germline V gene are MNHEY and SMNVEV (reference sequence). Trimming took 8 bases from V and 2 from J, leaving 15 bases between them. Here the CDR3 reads CASARGKPNTGELFF. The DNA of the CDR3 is TGTGCCAGCGCGAGAGGGAAACCAAACACCGGGGAGCTGTTTTTT.

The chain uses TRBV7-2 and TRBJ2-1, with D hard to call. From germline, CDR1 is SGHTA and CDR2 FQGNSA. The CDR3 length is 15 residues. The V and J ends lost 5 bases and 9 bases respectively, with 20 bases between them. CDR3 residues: CASSPDHHPSTEQFF. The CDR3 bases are TGTGCCAGCAGCCCGGACCACCATCCATCTACTGAGCAGTTCTTC.

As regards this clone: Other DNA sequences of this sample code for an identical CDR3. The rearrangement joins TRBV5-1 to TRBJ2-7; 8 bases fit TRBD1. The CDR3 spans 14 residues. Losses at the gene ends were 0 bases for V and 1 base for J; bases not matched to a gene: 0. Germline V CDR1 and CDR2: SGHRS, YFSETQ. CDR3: CASSLGQGSYEQYF. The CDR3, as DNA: TGCGCCAGCAGCTTGGGACAGGGGTCCTACGAGCAGTACTTC. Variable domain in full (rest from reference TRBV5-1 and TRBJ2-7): KAGVTQTPRYLIKTRGQQVTLSCSPISGHRSVSWYQQTPGQGLQFLFEYFSETQRNKGNFPGRFSGRQFSNSRSEMNVSTLELGDSALYLCASSLGQGSYEQYFGPGTRLTVT.

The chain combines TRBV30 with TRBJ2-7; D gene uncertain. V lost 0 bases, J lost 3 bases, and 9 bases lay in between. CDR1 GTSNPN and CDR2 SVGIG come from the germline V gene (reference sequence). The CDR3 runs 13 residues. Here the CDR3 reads CAWSVRQSYEQYF. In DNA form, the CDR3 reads TGTGCCTGGAGTGTACGGCAGAGCTACGAGCAGTACTTC.

CDR3 sequence (DNA): TGCGCCAGCAGCTTGGCTGGGGGCGCGAATTACGAGCAGTACTTC. Its protein product is CASSLAGGANYEQYF. The chain couples TRBV5-1 to TRBJ2-7, with a tentative D call TRBD1 (6 bases). CDR1 and CDR2 (germline): SGHRS, YFSETQ. CDR3 length: 15 amino acids. V was trimmed by 0 bases and J by 4 bases, leaving 14 bases between them.

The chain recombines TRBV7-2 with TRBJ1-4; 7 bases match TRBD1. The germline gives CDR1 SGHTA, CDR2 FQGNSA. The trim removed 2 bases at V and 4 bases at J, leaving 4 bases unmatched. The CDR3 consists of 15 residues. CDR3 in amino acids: CASSLRGRDNEKLFF. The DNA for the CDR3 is TGTGCCAGCAGCTTAAGGGGGCGGGATAATGAAAAACTGTTTTTT.

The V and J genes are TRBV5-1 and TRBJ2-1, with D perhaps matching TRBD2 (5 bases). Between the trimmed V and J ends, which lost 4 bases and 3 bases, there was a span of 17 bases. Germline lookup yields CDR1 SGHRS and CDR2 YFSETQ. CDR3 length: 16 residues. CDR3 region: CASSPVATNHYNEQFF. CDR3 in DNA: TGCGCCAGCAGCCCGGTAGCGACAAACCACTACAATGAGCAGTTCTTC. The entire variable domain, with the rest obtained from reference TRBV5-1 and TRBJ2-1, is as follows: KAGVTQTPRYLIKTRGQQVTLSCSPISGHRSVSWYQQTPGQGLQFLFEYFSETQRNKGNFPGRFSGRQFSNSRSEMNVSTLELGDSALYLCASSPVATNHYNEQFFGPGTRLTVL.

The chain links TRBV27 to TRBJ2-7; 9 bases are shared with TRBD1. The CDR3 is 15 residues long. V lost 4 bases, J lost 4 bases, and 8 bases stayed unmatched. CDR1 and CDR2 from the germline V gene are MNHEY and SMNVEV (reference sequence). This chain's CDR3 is CASSSRGTGFYEQYF. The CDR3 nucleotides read TGTGCCAGCAGTTCCCGTGGGACAGGGTTTTACGAGCAGTACTTC.